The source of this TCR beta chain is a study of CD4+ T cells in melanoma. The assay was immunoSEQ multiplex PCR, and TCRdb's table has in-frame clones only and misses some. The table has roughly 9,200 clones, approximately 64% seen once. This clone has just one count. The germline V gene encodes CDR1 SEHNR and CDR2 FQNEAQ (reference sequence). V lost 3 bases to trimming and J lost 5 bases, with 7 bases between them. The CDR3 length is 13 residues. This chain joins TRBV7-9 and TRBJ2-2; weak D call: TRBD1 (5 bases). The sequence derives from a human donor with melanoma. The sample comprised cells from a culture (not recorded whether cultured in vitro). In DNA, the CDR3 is TGTGCCAGCAGCTTGCAGGGAACCGGGGAGCTGTTTTTT. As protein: CASSLQGTGELFF.